The next 7 T cell receptor beta chains were all read from a single sample in a study of CD8 T cells in Susac syndrome. RNA amounts of about 0.5 to 1 ug underwent reverse transcription with random hexamers. TCRdb called the immunoSEQ multiplex PCR reads again in MiXCR, with one record for every CDR3 protein. In the table there are around 200,000 distinct CDR3 sequences, approximately 95% of which are singletons. The sample was CD4+ T cells from PBMCs. The source is a human donor in good health.

This sequence joins TRBV29-1 and TRBJ2-3, with D perhaps matching TRBD2 (5 bases). The CDR3 sequence is 11 residues long. Germline V CDR1 and CDR2: SQVTM, ANQGSEA. Trimming left V 3 bases short and J 6 bases short, with 7 bases between. The CDR3 DNA is TGCAGCGTTGACCCGGGGGATACGCAGTATTTT. Its protein is CSVDPGDTQYF.

This chain joins TRBV29-1 and TRBJ2-1; 9 bases fit TRBD2. Trimming removed 0 bases from V and 1 base from J; junction bases left unmatched: 4. The CDR3 consists of 16 residues. Germline V gene lookup returns CDR1 SQVTM and CDR2 ANQGSEA. CDR3 amino acids: CSVEDRSGRSYNEQFF. CDR3 DNA sequence: TGCAGCGTTGAAGATCGGAGCGGGAGGTCCTACAATGAGCAGTTCTTC.

The rearrangement links TRBV5-4 to TRBJ2-5; D might be TRBD1 (5 bases). The CDR3 covers 15 residues. The germline V gene has CDR1 SGHNT and CDR2 YYREEE (reference sequence). V lost 4 bases and J lost 1, with 14 bases in between. The CDR3 DNA reads TGTGCCAGCAGCAAGGCAGGGCGGAGCCAAGAGACCCAGTACTTC. Translating it yields CASSKAGRSQETQYF.

J is TRBJ2-3 and V is TRBV6-5; no clear D gene. CDR3 length: 13 residues. V lost 6 bases and J lost 0, with 7 bases in between. The germline gives CDR1 MNHEY, CDR2 SVGAGI. CDR3 in DNA: TGTGCCAGCAGACGGATTAGCACAGATACGCAGTATTTT. This encodes CASRRISTDTQYF.

The count of this clonotype is one. The rearrangement joins TRBV11-2 to TRBJ2-7; 10 bases are shared with TRBD2. Germline assignment: CDR1 SGHAT and CDR2 FQNNGV. The CDR3 is made up of 14 amino acids. Trimming removed 5 bases from V and 8 bases from J; junction bases left unmatched: 9. The CDR3 loop is CASSPILAGYQQYV. The CDR3 DNA is TGTGCCAGCAGCCCCATACTAGCGGGATACCAGCAGTACGTC.

V is TRBV15 and J is TRBJ2-7; 7 nucleotides line up with TRBD2. CDR1 is LNHNV and CDR2 is YYDKDF in the germline V gene (reference sequence). This CDR3 has 13 residues. V lost 0 bases and J lost 6; bases outside the gene matches: 2. CDR3: CATSRDGGGEQYF. The CDR3 bases are TGTGCCACCAGCAGAGATGGCGGGGGCGAGCAGTACTTC.

This clonotype was recorded a few times. This chain connects TRBV6-2 or TRBV6-3 to TRBJ1-1; a possible D gene is TRBD1 (5 bases). Germline V CDR1 and CDR2: MNHEY, SVGEGT. The V end lost 6 bases, the J end lost 1 base, and 12 bases lay between the germline ends. The CDR3 runs to 14 residues. The CDR3 nucleotides read TGTGCCAGCAGGCTACAGGCAGGGAACACTGAAGCTTTCTTT. As protein: CASRLQAGNTEAFF.